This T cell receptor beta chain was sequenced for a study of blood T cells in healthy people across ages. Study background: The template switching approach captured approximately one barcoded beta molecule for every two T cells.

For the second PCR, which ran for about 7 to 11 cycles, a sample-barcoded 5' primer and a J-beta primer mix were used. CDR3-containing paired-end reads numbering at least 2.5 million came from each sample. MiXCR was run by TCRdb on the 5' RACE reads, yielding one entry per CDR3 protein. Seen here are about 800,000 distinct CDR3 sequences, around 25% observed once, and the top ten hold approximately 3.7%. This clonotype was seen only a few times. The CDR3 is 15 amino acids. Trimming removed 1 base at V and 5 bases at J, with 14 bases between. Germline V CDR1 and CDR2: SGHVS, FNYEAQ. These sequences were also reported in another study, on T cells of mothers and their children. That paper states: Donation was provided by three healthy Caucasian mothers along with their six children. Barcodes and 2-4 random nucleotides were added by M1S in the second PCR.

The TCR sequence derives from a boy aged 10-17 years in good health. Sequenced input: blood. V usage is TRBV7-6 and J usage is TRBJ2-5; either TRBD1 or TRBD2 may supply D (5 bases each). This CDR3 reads CASSLVAEGRETQYF. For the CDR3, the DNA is TGTGCCAGCAGCTTAGTGGCAGAGGGACGGGAGACCCAGTACTTC.